These 3 T cell receptor beta chains share one sample of origin, sequenced in a study of T cell repertoires in cytomegalovirus infection. TCRdb re-called the reads through MiXCR, storing one row per CDR3 protein. This table holds about 360,000 distinct CDR3 sequences, approximately 18% found once. Sequenced material: PBMCs. The source of these receptors is a human donor in good health (CMV status not recorded). Some clones in this sample may be carry-over from other donors' samples.

This clonotype has more than one count but fewer than ten. This chain uses TRBV6-5 with TRBJ1-4; D remains ambiguous. The length of the CDR3 is 16 residues. V was shortened by 0 bases and J by 7 bases, with 15 bases between the two germline ends. The germline V gene has CDR1 MNHEY and CDR2 SVGAGI. This CDR3 is CASSYSSPTQSEKLFF. Here the CDR3 DNA reads TGTGCCAGCAGTTACTCCTCCCCCACCCAGTCTGAAAAACTGTTTTTT.

The chain has TRBV20-1 and TRBJ2-1; 8 nucleotides line up with TRBD1. The CDR3 runs to 16 residues. V lost 4 bases to trimming and J lost 6 bases; unmatched junction nucleotides: 14. Germline CDR1 and CDR2: DFQATT and SNEGSKA (reference sequence). In DNA, the CDR3 is TGCAGTGCTATACCGAGACAGGGGATTTTTATCAATGAGCAGTTCTTC. Its protein is CSAIPRQGIFINEQFF.

This clonotype was detected ten times or more. V gene TRBV7-9 combines with J gene TRBJ2-5; tentatively, D is TRBD1 (5 bases). The CDR3 runs to 11 residues. Trimming took 8 bases from V and 5 from J, leaving 9 bases between them. The germline gives CDR1 SEHNR, CDR2 FQNEAQ (reference sequence). The CDR3 here is CASWKGETQYF. As DNA, the CDR3 is TGTGCCAGCTGGAAGGGGGAGACCCAGTACTTC.